This T cell receptor beta chain stems from a study of shared clonotypes between healthy human individuals. Every unsorted PBMC PCR replicate was loaded with around 290 ng DNA, roughly 30,000 T cell genomes. TCRdb's table, derived via immunoSEQ multiplex PCR, lists solely in-frame clones and lacks some. The sample holds about 510,000 clones, roughly 85% seen once. General observations from the study: Sampling covered nothing but blood. Tissue TCR repertoires likely differ from those found in blood.

This CDR3 has 15 residues. The ends lost 4 bases at V and 5 bases at J; junction bases unmatched: 9. Germline CDR1 LGHNA, CDR2 YNFKEQ. As for this clone: Its antigen is still unknown.

The chain uses TRBV4-2 and TRBJ2-5; 8 bases align to TRBD1. This receptor was taken from a woman in her thirties or forties in good health. Some clones in this sample may be carry-over from other donors' samples. Sequenced material: PBMCs. CDR3 coding DNA: TGTGCCAGCAGCCCTCCTTTAGGACAGGGCGAGACCCAGTACTTC. Encoded protein: CASSPPLGQGETQYF.